This entry lists 7 T cell receptor beta chains sequenced from one sample in a study of T cell changes during pregnancy in multiple sclerosis (dated by TCRdb to between 2018 and 2020). Receptors were amplified or captured by the immunoSEQ multiplex PCR assay. The clones in this table, taken by TCRdb from immuneACCESS, are in-frame only. Not every clone is retained; where verified, under half of the shortfall comes from an unresolved V gene, and the cause of the rest is unknown. Present in this sample are around 35,000 clones, approximately 90% of which were seen just once. The ten top clones hold about 10% of the sample. The sequencing here drew on CD8+ T cells from peripheral blood mononuclear cells, taken before pregnancy. The receptors stem from a female donor with multiple sclerosis, enrolled in a pregnancy study.

The chain joins TRBV7-3 to TRBJ2-2; 12 bases match TRBD2. This CDR3 comprises 15 residues. Germline CDR1 and CDR2: SGHTA and FQGTGA. The trim removed 5 bases at V and 4 bases at J, leaving 2 bases unmatched. The CDR3: CASSELAGGTGELFF. CDR3 DNA sequence: TGTGCCAGCAGCGAACTAGCGGGGGGCACCGGGGAGCTGTTTTTT. The entire variable domain, with the rest obtained from reference TRBV7-3 and TRBJ2-2, is as follows: GAGVSQTPSNKVTEKGKYVELRCDPISGHTALYWYRQSLGQGPEFLIYFQGTGAADDSGLPNDRFFAVRPEGSVSTLKIQRTERGDSAVYLCASSELAGGTGELFFGEGSRLTVL.

The V call is TRBV19, the J call TRBJ2-1; TRBD1 might be the D (7 bases). Germline-derived CDR1 and CDR2 are LNHDA and SQIVND (reference sequence). The CDR3 has 15 residues. Trimming cost V 8 bases and J 8 bases, with 22 bases left between them. The CDR3: CASRHRGGGAYEQFF. The CDR3 DNA reads TGTGCCAGTCGTCACCGAGGAGGGGGCGCCTATGAGCAGTTCTTC.

This chain links TRBV29-1 with TRBJ2-1, with D possibly matching TRBD2 (6 bases). This CDR3 has 17 amino acids. Trimming took 0 bases from V and 1 from J, leaving 16 bases between them. The germline V gene encodes CDR1 SQVTM and CDR2 ANQGSEA. CDR3 sequence reads: CSVEDGRDGGSYNEQFF. The DNA for the CDR3 is TGCAGCGTTGAAGATGGAAGGGATGGAGGGTCCTACAATGAGCAGTTCTTC.

Here the CDR3 reads CASSPLAGDAYEQYF. CDR3 in DNA: TGCGCCAGCAGCCCGTTAGCGGGGGACGCCTACGAGCAGTACTTC. The chain employs TRBV5-1 and TRBJ2-7, with 9 bases aligning to TRBD2. The V gene's germline CDR1 is SGHRS and CDR2 YFSETQ. The CDR3 is 15 residues long. The junction had 7 bases not matched to a gene; V was cut back by 4 bases and J by 2 bases.

The chain carries TRBV30 and TRBJ1-4, with a possible D match to TRBD1 (5 bases). Per germline, CDR1 GTSNPN and CDR2 SVGIG (reference sequence). The CDR3 spans 14 residues. With 4 bases removed from V and 4 bases from J, the gap between germline ends came to 13 bases. The CDR3 spells CAWTGGQGNEKLFF. The CDR3 DNA sequence: TGTGCCTGGACTGGTGGGCAGGGTAATGAAAAACTGTTTTTT.

The chain is built from TRBV30 and TRBJ2-1, with 11 bases aligning to TRBD2. Germline CDR1 and CDR2: GTSNPN and SVGIG (reference sequence). With V trimmed by 0 bases and J by 9 bases, 7 bases remained unmatched. This CDR3 comprises 15 residues. The CDR3 nucleotides are TGTGCCTGGAGTGTACACGGACTAGCGGGTGTTGAGCAGTTCTTC. Its protein is CAWSVHGLAGVEQFF. Based on the CDR3 plus reference TRBV30 and TRBJ2-1, the full variable domain is SQTIHQWPATLVQPVGSPLSLECTVEGTSNPNLYWYRQAAGRGLQLLFYSVGIGQISSEVPQNLSASRPQDRQFILSSKKLLLSDSGFYLCAWSVHGLAGVEQFFGPGTRLTVL.

This clone has just one count. The rearrangement uses TRBV7-6 and TRBJ2-7, with D maybe TRBD1 (6 bases). Germline CDR1 is SGHVS and CDR2 is FNYEAQ. The CDR3 is 18 amino acids. Trimming took off 5 bases at V and 3 bases at J, with 26 bases between the two ends. The DNA of the CDR3 is TGTGCCAGCAGCCACGGTTCCGGGACACCAGGTTTTTACTACGAGCAGTACTTC. Its protein product is CASSHGSGTPGFYYEQYF.